A single sample is the source of the 30 T cell receptor beta chains below, sequenced in a study of T cell responses to AZD1222 COVID-19 vaccine. Assay: immunoSEQ multiplex PCR; the TCRdb copy retains only in-frame clones and omits some. The sample includes about 150,000 clones, roughly 92% of them seen just once. Sequenced here: peripheral blood, sampled on day 0 of AZD1222 vaccination. These receptors all stem from an adult in good health.

V is TRBV28 and J is TRBJ1-1; D unresolved. Trimming stripped 6 bases from V and 1 base from J, with 6 bases between. The CDR3 is 12 residues long. The germline CDR1 and CDR2 sequences are MDHEN and SYDVKM. CDR3 loop: CASRAENTEAFF. CDR3 coding DNA: TGTGCCAGCAGGGCAGAGAACACTGAAGCTTTCTTT.

This chain uses TRBV4-1 with TRBJ1-1; D is unclear. Germline V lookup: CDR1 MGHRA, CDR2 YSYEKL. This CDR3 region has 14 residues. V dropped 0 bases and J dropped 8 bases, with 13 bases sitting between them. CDR3: CASSQESQGLEAFF. The CDR3 DNA sequence: TGCGCCAGCAGCCAAGAGAGTCAAGGATTGGAAGCTTTCTTT.

This chain connects TRBV18 to TRBJ2-5, with 8 bases matching TRBD1. The germline CDR1 and CDR2 sequences are KGHSH and LQKENI. The V segment lost 3 bases and the J segment 1 base; nucleotides outside the gene matches: 7. The CDR3 is made up of 16 amino acids. CDR3 DNA sequence: TGTGCCAGCTCACCCGTGGACAGGGCTATCCAAGAGACCCAGTACTTC. The encoded protein is CASSPVDRAIQETQYF.

The V call is TRBV28, the J call TRBJ2-7; D call uncertain. The CDR3 covers 11 residues. Per germline, CDR1 MDHEN and CDR2 SYDVKM. V was cut by 2 bases and J by 4 bases, with 3 bases left in between. CDR3 sequence: CASSLEYEQYF. As DNA, the CDR3 is TGTGCCAGCAGTTTAGAATACGAGCAGTACTTC.

The chain joins TRBV28 to TRBJ1-3; D gene uncertain. From germline, CDR1 is MDHEN and CDR2 SYDVKM. The CDR3 is 12 residues long. Trimming stripped 2 bases from V and 8 bases from J, with 7 bases between. The CDR3 region is CASSLVRDTIYF. DNA of the CDR3: TGTGCCAGCAGTTTAGTTCGTGACACCATATATTTT.

In its sample, this clone was seen a few times. This chain uses TRBV7-8 with TRBJ1-1; D is unresolved. V was pared by 1 base and J by 3 bases, with 15 bases between. This CDR3 contains 16 residues. Germline CDR1 SGHVS, CDR2 FQNEAQ. The CDR3 nucleotides read TGTGCCAGCAGCTTAGGGTACGGGAGTGCCGACACTGAAGCTTTCTTT. Translation: CASSLGYGSADTEAFF.

Points on this clone: Other DNA sequences in the same sample also yield this CDR3. This sequence joins TRBV15 and TRBJ1-6; 9 nucleotides line up with TRBD1. CDR3 length: 15 residues. Germline CDR1 is LNHNV and CDR2 is YYDKDF (reference sequence). The V and J ends lost 0 bases and 6 bases, in that order; junction bases with no gene match: 0. The CDR3 nucleotides are TGTGCCACCAGCAGAGAGGGACAGGGTAATTCACCCCTCCACTTT. Amino acid sequence: CATSREGQGNSPLHF.

This clone has just one count. The chain recombines TRBV4-2 with TRBJ1-2; possible D gene TRBD1, 6 bases. The CDR3 runs to 15 residues. Germline CDR1 reads LGHNA; CDR2 reads YNFKEQ. V lost 3 bases to trimming and J lost 4 bases, with 15 bases between them. CDR3 sequence reads: CASSQGGGRGYGYTF. As DNA, the CDR3 is TGTGCCAGCAGCCAGGGTGGGGGGCGCGGCTATGGCTACACCTTC.

V and J are TRBV6-5 and TRBJ2-7, with 7 positions matching TRBD1. Germline lookup yields CDR1 MNHEY and CDR2 SVGAGI. There are 13 residues in the CDR3. The trim removed 7 bases at V and 0 bases at J, leaving 3 bases unmatched. CDR3 sequence (DNA): TGTGCCAGCACCTGGGACAGCTCCTACGAGCAGTACTTC. This encodes CASTWDSSYEQYF.

The J gene is TRBJ2-5, the V gene TRBV3-1 (or the pseudogene TRBV3-2), with TRBD2 identical over 10 bases. The germline V gene has CDR1 LGHDT and CDR2 YNNKEL (reference sequence). The length of the CDR3 is 17 residues. J gave up 4 bases and V 0 bases, and 8 bases lay outside the gene matches. The CDR3 region is CASSQERLAGVRETQYF. CDR3 sequence (DNA): TGTGCCAGCAGCCAAGAACGGCTAGCGGGGGTTCGAGAGACCCAGTACTTC.

The chain carries TRBV19 and TRBJ1-5, with D uncertain. In germline, CDR1 is LNHDA, CDR2 SQIVND (reference sequence). V was shortened by 1 base and J by 3 bases, with 7 bases between the two germline ends. This CDR3 is 14 amino acids long. Here the CDR3 reads CASSIGADNQPQHF. CDR3 sequence (DNA): TGTGCCAGTAGTATAGGCGCCGACAATCAGCCCCAGCATTTT.

The chain is built from TRBV28 and TRBJ2-3, with D uncertain. Germline values: CDR1 MDHEN, CDR2 SYDVKM. V lost 4 bases and J lost 6, with 11 bases in between. The CDR3 extends over 13 amino acids. CDR3 nucleotides: TGTGCCAGCAGTTACGGTCACCGGGATACGCAGTATTTT. Translated: CASSYGHRDTQYF. The variable domain in full, with the rest retrieved from reference TRBV28 and TRBJ2-3, is DVKVTQSSRYLVKRTGEKVFLECVQDMDHENMFWYRQDPGLGLRLIYFSYDVKMKEKGDIPEGYSVSREKKERFSLILESASTNQTSMYLCASSYGHRDTQYFGPGTRLTVL.

This chain uses TRBV5-6 with TRBJ2-3, with D possibly being TRBD2 (5 bases). The CDR3 sequence is 16 residues long. Between the trimmed V and J ends, which lost 2 bases and 0 bases, there was a span of 13 bases. Per germline, CDR1 SGHDT and CDR2 YYEEEE. This CDR3 is CASSFASFSSTDTQYF. CDR3 DNA sequence: TGTGCCAGCAGCTTTGCTAGCTTTTCTAGCACAGATACGCAGTATTTT.

V gene TRBV2 combines with J gene TRBJ2-4; TRBD1 matches 10 bases. Trimming cost V 0 bases and J 2 bases; bases outside gene matches: 10. The CDR3 spans 19 residues. Germline V gene data show CDR1 as SNHLY and CDR2 as FYNNEI. As DNA, the CDR3 is TGTGCCAGCAGTGAAGCGACAGGGGGCTTCATTTGGACCAAAAACATTCAGTACTTC. Translating gives CASSEATGGFIWTKNIQYF.

The V call is TRBV7-9, the J call TRBJ1-2; TRBD1 matches at 10 bases. The germline V gene encodes CDR1 SEHNR and CDR2 FQNEAQ (reference sequence). V lost 5 bases to trimming and J lost 3 bases; unmatched junction nucleotides: 12. This CDR3 spans 17 amino acids. The chain's CDR3 is CASSPTGQGSFDYGYTF. DNA for the CDR3: TGTGCCAGCAGCCCCACGGGACAGGGGAGTTTTGACTATGGCTACACCTTC.

This CDR3 is CASSLGAYEQYF. CDR3 in DNA: TGCGCCAGCAGCTTGGGGGCCTACGAGCAGTACTTC. J is TRBJ2-7 and V is TRBV5-1; D ambiguous. This CDR3 region has 12 residues. Germline CDR1 SGHRS, CDR2 YFSETQ. Trimming pared 0 bases from V and 2 bases from J, leaving 3 bases between. Full variable domain (outside the CDR3, taken from reference TRBV5-1 and TRBJ2-7): KAGVTQTPRYLIKTRGQQVTLSCSPISGHRSVSWYQQTPGQGLQFLFEYFSETQRNKGNFPGRFSGRQFSNSRSEMNVSTLELGDSALYLCASSLGAYEQYFGPGTRLTVT.

This CDR3 reads CASSERDRGRHGQFF. In DNA form, the CDR3 reads TGTGCCAGCAGTGAGAGGGACAGGGGTCGTCATGGGCAGTTCTTC. The J gene is TRBJ2-1, the V gene TRBV25-1; 10 bases fit TRBD1. The trim removed 3 bases at V and 12 bases at J, leaving 11 bases unmatched. This CDR3 region has 15 residues. Germline CDR1 reads MGHDK; CDR2 reads SYGVNS.

The chain combines TRBV6-1 with TRBJ1-6; D might be TRBD1 (5 bases). This CDR3 spans 16 amino acids. Germline CDR1 and CDR2: MNHNS and SASEGT. V dropped 2 bases and J dropped 10 bases, with 18 bases sitting between them. The CDR3 DNA reads TGTGCCAGCAGTGAAATAAGGGGAAGTCTGGGATCACCCCTCCACTTT. This codes for CASSEIRGSLGSPLHF.

V and J are TRBV30 and TRBJ1-3; D not certain. V was shortened by 0 bases and J by 3 bases, with 3 bases between the two germline ends. This CDR3 region has 12 residues. Germline V gives CDR1 GTSNPN, CDR2 SVGIG (reference sequence). The CDR3 reads CAWSVVGNTIYF. As DNA, the CDR3 is TGTGCCTGGAGTGTGGTTGGAAACACCATATATTTT.

J is TRBJ2-1 and V is TRBV27; maybe TRBD2 (6 bases). The CDR3 contains 14 residues. V shed 5 bases and J shed 5 bases, with 13 bases lying between them. Per germline, CDR1 MNHEY and CDR2 SMNVEV (reference sequence). The CDR3 coding sequence is TGTGCCAGCAGTCTTGGCGGACTACACAATGAGCAGTTCTTC. This encodes CASSLGGLHNEQFF.

The chain carries TRBV7-2 and TRBJ2-7; no clear D. V was shortened by 5 bases and J by 1 base, with 9 bases between the two germline ends. This CDR3 contains 13 residues. The germline V gene encodes CDR1 SGHTA and CDR2 FQGNSA. The CDR3 protein is CASSPWGSYEQYF. The DNA of the CDR3 is TGTGCCAGCAGCCCGTGGGGATCCTACGAGCAGTACTTC.

This clone appeared a single time. The chain has TRBV24-1 and TRBJ1-2; TRBD1 matches 7 bases. Germline V gene sequence: CDR1 KGHDR, CDR2 SFDVKD. This CDR3 comprises 15 residues. The ends lost 3 bases at V and 8 bases at J; junction bases unmatched: 11. CDR3 sequence: CATSDHSTGRDGYTF. The CDR3 nucleotides are TGTGCCACCAGTGATCACTCGACAGGGAGAGACGGCTACACCTTC.

The chain employs TRBV28 and TRBJ2-2; the match to TRBD1 covers 8 bases. V lost 6 bases to trimming and J lost 1 base; unmatched junction nucleotides: 4. The germline CDR1 and CDR2 sequences are MDHEN and SYDVKM. This CDR3 region has 15 residues. CDR3 DNA sequence: TGTGCCAGCAGGACCGGACAGGGGAACACCGGGGAGCTGTTTTTT. Translation: CASRTGQGNTGELFF.

The chain joins TRBV3-1 (or the pseudogene TRBV3-2) to TRBJ1-5, with D perhaps TRBD1 (6 bases). This CDR3 region has 14 residues. V was trimmed by 2 bases and J by 3 bases, leaving 8 bases between them. Germline V CDR1 and CDR2: LGHDT, YNNKEL (reference sequence). The CDR3, as DNA: TGTGCCAGCAGCCAAACAGGGTCCAATCAGCCCCAGCATTTT. It is translated as CASSQTGSNQPQHF.

The chain recombines TRBV19 with TRBJ2-7, with 8 bases lining up with TRBD1. The CDR3 has 15 residues. The V gene end was trimmed by 8 bases and the J gene end by 4 bases; junction bases not matched to a gene: 13. CDR1 and CDR2 from the germline V gene are LNHDA and SQIVND (reference sequence). The CDR3 sequence is CASPKGAGGVYEQYF. As DNA, the CDR3 is TGTGCCAGTCCAAAAGGGGCAGGGGGCGTTTACGAGCAGTACTTC.

About this clone: A read error may be the cause here, since a much bigger clone is one base away. The chain couples TRBV28 to TRBJ2-7, with D unresolved. Germline V gene data show CDR1 as MDHEN and CDR2 as SYDVKM. The CDR3 totals 11 residues. V lost 5 bases and J 0 bases, leaving 2 bases between the germline ends. The chain's CDR3 is CASSDSYEQYF. DNA for the CDR3: TGTGCCAGCAGTGACTCCTACGAGCAGTACTTC.

This sequence joins TRBV7-2 and TRBJ1-1; TRBD1 might be the D (5 bases). Trimming left V 3 bases short and J 1 base short, with 12 bases between. The CDR3 is made up of 15 amino acids. Germline V gene data show CDR1 as SGHTA and CDR2 as FQGNSA. The DNA of the CDR3 is TGTGCCAGCAGCTTGCTCCCGGGGGGGAACACTGAAGCTTTCTTT. Translation gives CASSLLPGGNTEAFF.

This chain connects TRBV9 to TRBJ1-2; TRBD1 matches 9 bases. CDR1 and CDR2 (germline): SGDLS, YYNGEE. The CDR3 sequence is 14 residues long. The trim removed 3 bases at V and 4 bases at J, leaving 4 bases unmatched. The CDR3 sequence is CASSGGQGLYGYTF. The CDR3 region has the DNA TGTGCCAGCAGCGGGGGACAGGGACTCTATGGCTACACCTTC.

This clone was seen more than once but under ten times. This chain's CDR3 is CASSLGDTYSPLHF. The CDR3 nucleotides read TGTGCCAGCAGCTTAGGGGACACTTATTCACCCCTCCACTTT. The J gene is TRBJ1-6, the V gene TRBV7-2; D is perhaps TRBD1 (6 bases). CDR3 length: 14 amino acids. V gave up 1 base and J gave up 8 bases, with 9 bases separating them. Germline CDR1 and CDR2: SGHTA and FQGNSA. The whole variable domain, filled in from reference TRBV7-2 and TRBJ1-6, reads GAGVSQSPSNKVTEKGKDVELRCDPISGHTALYWYRQSLGQGLEFLIYFQGNSAPDKSGLPSDRFSAERTGGSVSTLTIQRTQQEDSAVYLCASSLGDTYSPLHFGNGTRLTVT.

This clone was seen a few times. V is TRBV5-1 and J is TRBJ1-2, with D possibly being TRBD1 (6 bases). This CDR3 contains 17 residues. V shed 1 base and J shed 3 bases, with 19 bases lying between them. CDR1 and CDR2 from the germline V gene are SGHRS and YFSETQ. The CDR3 bases are TGCGCCAGCAGCTTGCCTGGATCAGGGGCTTGGGACTATGGCTACACCTTC. Protein product: CASSLPGSGAWDYGYTF.